This paragraph reports one T cell receptor (beta chain). Its antigen is unidentified. In TCRdb, the 5' RACE reads were re-called with MiXCR into one record per CDR3 protein. The table records 550,000 to 700,000 distinct CDR3 sequences, 9.6% of them present only once. This entry belongs to a study of identical twins. Broader study findings: Insertions were fewer in abundant cord blood beta clonotypes, whereas memory repertoires showed none of this pattern.

The data were also submitted as part of a second study, on yellow fever vaccine responses in identical twins. Per that study: Twins' T cell vaccine responses reportedly looked partly convergent, partly personalized.

The receptor was derived from a woman aged 18-30 years in good health. The sample comprised PBMCs.

The CDR3 sequence: CASSEALGLTDTQYF. Written as DNA, the CDR3 is TGTGCCAGCAGTGAGGCTCTGGGGCTCACAGATACGCAGTATTTT. The chain carries TRBV2 and TRBJ2-3, with a tentative D call TRBD1 (5 bases). Germline V gene lookup returns CDR1 SNHLY and CDR2 FYNNEI. The V gene lost 3 bases and the J gene lost 2 bases, with 12 bases spanning the gap. CDR3 length equals 15 residues. The full variable domain, rest sourced from reference TRBV2 and TRBJ2-3, is EPEVTQTPSHQVTQMGQEVILRCVPISNHLYFYWYRQILGQKVEFLVSFYNNEISEKSEIFDDQFSVERPDGSNFTLKIRSTKLEDSAMYFCASSEALGLTDTQYFGPGTRLTVL.